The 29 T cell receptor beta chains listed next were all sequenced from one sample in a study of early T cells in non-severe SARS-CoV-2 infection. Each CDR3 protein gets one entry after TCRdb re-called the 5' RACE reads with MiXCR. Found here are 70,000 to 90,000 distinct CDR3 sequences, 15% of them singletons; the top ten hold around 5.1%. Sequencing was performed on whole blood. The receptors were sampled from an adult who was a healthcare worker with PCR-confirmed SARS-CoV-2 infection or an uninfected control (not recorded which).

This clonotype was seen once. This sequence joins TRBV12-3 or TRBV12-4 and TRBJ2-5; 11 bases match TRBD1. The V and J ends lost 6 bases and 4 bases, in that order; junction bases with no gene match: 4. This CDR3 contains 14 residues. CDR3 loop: CASRRTGGLETQYF. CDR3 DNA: TGTGCCAGCAGGAGGACAGGGGGCTTAGAGACCCAGTACTTC.

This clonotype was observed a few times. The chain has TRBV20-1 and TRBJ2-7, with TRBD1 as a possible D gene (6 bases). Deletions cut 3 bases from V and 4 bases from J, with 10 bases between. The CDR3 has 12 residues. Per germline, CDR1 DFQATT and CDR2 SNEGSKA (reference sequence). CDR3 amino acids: CSARGQRYEQYF. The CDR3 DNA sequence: TGCAGTGCTAGGGGACAACGGTACGAGCAGTACTTC.

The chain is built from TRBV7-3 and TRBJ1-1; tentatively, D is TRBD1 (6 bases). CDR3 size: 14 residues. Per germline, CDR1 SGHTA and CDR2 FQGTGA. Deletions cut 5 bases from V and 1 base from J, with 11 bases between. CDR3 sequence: CASSATGKNTEAFF. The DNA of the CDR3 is TGTGCCAGCAGCGCCACAGGGAAGAACACTGAAGCTTTCTTT.

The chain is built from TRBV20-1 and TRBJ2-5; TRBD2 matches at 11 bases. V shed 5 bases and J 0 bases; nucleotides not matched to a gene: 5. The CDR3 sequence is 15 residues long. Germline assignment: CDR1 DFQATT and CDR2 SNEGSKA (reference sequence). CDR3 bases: TGCAGTGCTTCCAGACTAGCGGGATACCAAGAGACCCAGTACTTC. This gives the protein CSASRLAGYQETQYF.

Here the CDR3 DNA reads TGTGCCAGCAGTTTAGGCAGTCCTGATACCTACGAGCAGTACTTC. Translating it yields CASSLGSPDTYEQYF. This chain links TRBV28 with TRBJ2-7; D not certain. V was cut by 2 bases and J by 2 bases, with 13 bases left in between. Germline CDR1 MDHEN, CDR2 SYDVKM. The CDR3 loop spans 15 amino acids.

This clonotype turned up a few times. The CDR3 reads CATSITTTQYF. CDR3 in DNA: TGTGCCACCAGCATAACAACTACCCAGTACTTC. J is TRBJ2-5 and V is TRBV15, with no clear D. Trimming took off 4 bases at V and 8 bases at J, with 8 bases between the two ends. The germline V gene encodes CDR1 LNHNV and CDR2 YYDKDF (reference sequence). The CDR3 length is 11 residues.

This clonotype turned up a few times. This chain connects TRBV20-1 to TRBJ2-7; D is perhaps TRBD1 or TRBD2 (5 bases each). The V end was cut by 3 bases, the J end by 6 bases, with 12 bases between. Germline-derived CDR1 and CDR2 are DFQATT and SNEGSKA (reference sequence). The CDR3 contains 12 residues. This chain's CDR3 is CSASRRDGEQYF. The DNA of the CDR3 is TGCAGTGCTAGCCGACGGGACGGCGAGCAGTACTTC.

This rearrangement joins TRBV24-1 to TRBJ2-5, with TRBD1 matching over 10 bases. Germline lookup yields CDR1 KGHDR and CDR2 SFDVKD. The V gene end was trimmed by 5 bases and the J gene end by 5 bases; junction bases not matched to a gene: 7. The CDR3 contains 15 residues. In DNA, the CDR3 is TGTGCCACCAGTGGGGGACAGGGGCGTCAGGAGACCCAGTACTTC. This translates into CATSGGQGRQETQYF.

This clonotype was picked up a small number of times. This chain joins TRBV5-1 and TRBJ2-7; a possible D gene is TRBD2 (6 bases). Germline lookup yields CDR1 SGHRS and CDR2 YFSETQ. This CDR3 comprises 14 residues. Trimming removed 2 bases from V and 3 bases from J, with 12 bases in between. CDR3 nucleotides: TGCGCCAGCAGCTTAGAGCGGGCGGTCTACGAGCAGTACTTC. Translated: CASSLERAVYEQYF.

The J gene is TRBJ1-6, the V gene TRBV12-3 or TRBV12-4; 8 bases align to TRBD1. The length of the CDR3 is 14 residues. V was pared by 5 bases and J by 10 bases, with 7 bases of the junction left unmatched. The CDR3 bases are TGTGCCAGCAGTGGACAGGGATGGAACTCACCCCTCCACTTT. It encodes CASSGQGWNSPLHF.

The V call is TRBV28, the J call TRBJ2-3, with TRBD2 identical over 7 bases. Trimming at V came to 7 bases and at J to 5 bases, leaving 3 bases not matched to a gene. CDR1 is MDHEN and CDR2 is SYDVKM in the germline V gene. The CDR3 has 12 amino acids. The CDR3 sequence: CASKRGLDTQYF. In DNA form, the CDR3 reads TGTGCCAGCAAGCGGGGCTTAGATACGCAGTATTTT.

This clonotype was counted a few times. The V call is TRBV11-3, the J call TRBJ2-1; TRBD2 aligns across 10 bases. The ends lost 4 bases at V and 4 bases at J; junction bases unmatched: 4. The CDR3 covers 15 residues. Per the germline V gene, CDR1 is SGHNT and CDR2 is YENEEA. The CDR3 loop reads CASSSSGLAYNEQFF. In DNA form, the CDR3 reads TGTGCCAGCAGCTCATCGGGACTAGCGTACAATGAGCAGTTCTTC.

The CDR3 here is CGTLAGFTDTQYF. Here the CDR3 DNA reads TGCGGCACCTTAGCGGGATTCACAGATACGCAGTATTTT. This sequence joins TRBV20-1 and TRBJ2-3; 8 bases line up with TRBD2. The germline V gene has CDR1 DFQATT and CDR2 SNEGSKA (reference sequence). The CDR3 contains 13 residues.

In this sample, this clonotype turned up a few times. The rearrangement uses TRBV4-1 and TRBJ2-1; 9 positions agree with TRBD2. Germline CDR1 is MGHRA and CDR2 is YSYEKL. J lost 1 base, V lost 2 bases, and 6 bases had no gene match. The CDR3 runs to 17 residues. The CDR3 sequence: CASSQLIAGVSYNEQFF. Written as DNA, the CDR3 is TGCGCCAGCAGCCAACTAATAGCGGGAGTTTCCTACAATGAGCAGTTCTTC.

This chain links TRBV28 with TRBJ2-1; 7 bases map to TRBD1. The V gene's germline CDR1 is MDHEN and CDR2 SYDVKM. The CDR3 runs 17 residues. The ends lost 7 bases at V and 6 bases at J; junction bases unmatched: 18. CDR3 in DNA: TGTGCCAGCAACTTCACCCCCTACAGGGGTGGAGGCAATGAGCAGTTCTTC. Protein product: CASNFTPYRGGGNEQFF.

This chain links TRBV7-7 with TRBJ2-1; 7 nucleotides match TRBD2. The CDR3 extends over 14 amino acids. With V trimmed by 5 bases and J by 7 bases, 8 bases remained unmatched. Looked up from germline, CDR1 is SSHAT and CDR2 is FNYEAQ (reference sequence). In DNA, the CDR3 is TGTGCCAGCAGCCGGGGGGATAGTTCGAATGAGCAGTTCTTC. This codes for CASSRGDSSNEQFF.

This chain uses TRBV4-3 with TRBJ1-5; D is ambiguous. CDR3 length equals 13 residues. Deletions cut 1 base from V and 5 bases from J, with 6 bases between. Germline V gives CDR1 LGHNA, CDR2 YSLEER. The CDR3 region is CASSQGRDQPQHF. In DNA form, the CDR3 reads TGCGCCAGCAGCCAAGGTAGGGATCAGCCCCAGCATTTT.

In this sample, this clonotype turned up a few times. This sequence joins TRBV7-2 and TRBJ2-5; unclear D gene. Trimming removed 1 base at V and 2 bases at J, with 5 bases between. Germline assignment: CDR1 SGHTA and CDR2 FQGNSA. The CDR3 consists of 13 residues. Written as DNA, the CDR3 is TGTGCCAGCAGCTTAGATCCTCAAGAGACCCAGTACTTC. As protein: CASSLDPQETQYF.

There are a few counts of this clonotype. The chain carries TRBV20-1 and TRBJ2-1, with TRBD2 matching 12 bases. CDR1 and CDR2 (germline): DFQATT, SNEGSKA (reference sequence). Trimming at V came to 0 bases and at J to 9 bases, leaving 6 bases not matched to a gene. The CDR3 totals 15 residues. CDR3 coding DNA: TGCAGTGCTAGAGATTACCTAGCGGGAGGGAGTGAGCAGTTCTTC. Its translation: CSARDYLAGGSEQFF.

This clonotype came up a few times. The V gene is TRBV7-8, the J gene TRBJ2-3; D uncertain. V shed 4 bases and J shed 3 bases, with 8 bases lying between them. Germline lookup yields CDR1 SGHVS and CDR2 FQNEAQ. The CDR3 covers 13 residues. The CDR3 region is CASSYSDTDTQYF. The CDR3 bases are TGTGCCAGCAGCTATTCCGATACAGATACGCAGTATTTT.

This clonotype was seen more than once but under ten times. In DNA form, the CDR3 reads TGCAGTGCTAGGGACAGGGGATACGAGCAGTACTTC. The encoded protein is CSARDRGYEQYF. The genes are TRBV20-1 and TRBJ2-7, with TRBD1 matching 9 bases. CDR3 size: 12 residues. Trimming removed 3 bases from V and 4 bases from J; junction bases left unmatched: 1. CDR1 and CDR2 from the germline V gene are DFQATT and SNEGSKA (reference sequence).

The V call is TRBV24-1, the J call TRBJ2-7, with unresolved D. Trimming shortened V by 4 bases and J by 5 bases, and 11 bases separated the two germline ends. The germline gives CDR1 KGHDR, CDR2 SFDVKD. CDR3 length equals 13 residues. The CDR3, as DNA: TGTGCCACCAGTGAGATCCATCGAGACGAGCAGTACTTC. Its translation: CATSEIHRDEQYF.

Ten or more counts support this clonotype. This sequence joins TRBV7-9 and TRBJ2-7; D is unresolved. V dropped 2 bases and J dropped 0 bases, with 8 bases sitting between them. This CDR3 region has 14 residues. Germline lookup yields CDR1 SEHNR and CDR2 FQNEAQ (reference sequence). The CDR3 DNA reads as TGTGCCAGCAGCTTACTCTCCAGCTCCTACGAGCAGTACTTC. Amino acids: CASSLLSSSYEQYF.

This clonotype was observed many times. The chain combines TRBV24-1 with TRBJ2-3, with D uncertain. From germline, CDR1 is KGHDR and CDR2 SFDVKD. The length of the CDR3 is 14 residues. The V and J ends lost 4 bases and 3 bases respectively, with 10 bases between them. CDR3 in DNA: TGTGCCACCAGTGAGCCCGCTAGGACAGATACGCAGTATTTT. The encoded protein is CATSEPARTDTQYF.

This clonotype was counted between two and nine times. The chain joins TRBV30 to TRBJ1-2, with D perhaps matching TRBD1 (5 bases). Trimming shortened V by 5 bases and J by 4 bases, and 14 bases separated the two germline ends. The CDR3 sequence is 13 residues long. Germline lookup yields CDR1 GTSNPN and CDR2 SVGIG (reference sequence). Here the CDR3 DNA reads TGTGCCTGGGATGGGACGGAGCTCTATGGCTACACCTTC. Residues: CAWDGTELYGYTF. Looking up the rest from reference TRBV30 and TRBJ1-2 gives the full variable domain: SQTIHQWPATLVQPVGSPLSLECTVEGTSNPNLYWYRQAAGRGLQLLFYSVGIGQISSEVPQNLSASRPQDRQFILSSKKLLLSDSGFYLCAWDGTELYGYTFGSGTRLTVV.

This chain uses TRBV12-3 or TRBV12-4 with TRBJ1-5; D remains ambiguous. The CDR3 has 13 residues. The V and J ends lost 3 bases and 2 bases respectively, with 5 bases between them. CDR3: CASSFQGNQPQHF. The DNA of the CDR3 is TGTGCCAGCAGTTTCCAGGGCAATCAGCCCCAGCATTTT.

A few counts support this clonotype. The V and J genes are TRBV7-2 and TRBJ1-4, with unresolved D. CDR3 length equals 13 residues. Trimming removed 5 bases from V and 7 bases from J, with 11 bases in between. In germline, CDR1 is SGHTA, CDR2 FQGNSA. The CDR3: CASSPRTGEKLFF. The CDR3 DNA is TGTGCCAGCAGCCCCCGGACGGGTGAAAAACTGTTTTTT.

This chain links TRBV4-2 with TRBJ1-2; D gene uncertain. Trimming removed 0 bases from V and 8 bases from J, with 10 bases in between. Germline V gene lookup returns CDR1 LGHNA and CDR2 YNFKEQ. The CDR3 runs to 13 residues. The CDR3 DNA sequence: TGTGCCAGCAGCCAAGAGGCCAGACCAGGCTACACCTTC. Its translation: CASSQEARPGYTF.

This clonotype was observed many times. In DNA form, the CDR3 reads TGCAGCGTTGCTCAGGGCGGCCAGCCCCAGCATTTT. It encodes CSVAQGGQPQHF. V usage is TRBV29-1 and J usage is TRBJ1-5, with D possibly being TRBD1 (5 bases). The CDR3 has 12 residues. CDR1 is SQVTM and CDR2 is ANQGSEA in the germline V gene. Trimming removed 4 bases from V and 7 bases from J, with 11 bases in between.